The clone carrying this TCR beta chain has at least ten counts. Its antigen remains unknown. V shed 0 bases and J shed 8 bases, with 11 bases lying between them. Germline CDR1 and CDR2: SGDLS and YYNGEE. This CDR3 has 14 residues. The data belong to a study of molecular identifiers for immune sequencing clone quantification. Study results and limitations: In naive cells, under 1% of molecules belonged to clones above 20 RNA copies, against over 98% in effector cells. Should identical TCR molecules share a barcode, the sizes of highly expanded clones could be underestimated.

Using a CD8+CD4-CCR7+CD45RA+ phenotype, naive CD8 T cells were sorted. TCRdb called the PCR reads again in MiXCR, with one record for every CDR3 protein. The profile shows some 65,000 distinct CDR3 sequences, roughly 18% of them singletons. Material: naive CD8+ T cells from blood, with Jurkat cell RNA spiked in. Subset denoted: FACS-sorted CD8+CD4-CCR7+CD45RA+ naive T cells. This TCR came from a human donor in good health. Some libraries in this study had Jurkat cell RNA spiked in. The chain has TRBV9 and TRBJ1-4, with D unresolved. CDR3 sequence reads: CASSVASAGEKLFF. CDR3 nucleotide sequence: TGTGCCAGCAGCGTAGCTTCTGCGGGGGAAAAACTGTTTTTT.